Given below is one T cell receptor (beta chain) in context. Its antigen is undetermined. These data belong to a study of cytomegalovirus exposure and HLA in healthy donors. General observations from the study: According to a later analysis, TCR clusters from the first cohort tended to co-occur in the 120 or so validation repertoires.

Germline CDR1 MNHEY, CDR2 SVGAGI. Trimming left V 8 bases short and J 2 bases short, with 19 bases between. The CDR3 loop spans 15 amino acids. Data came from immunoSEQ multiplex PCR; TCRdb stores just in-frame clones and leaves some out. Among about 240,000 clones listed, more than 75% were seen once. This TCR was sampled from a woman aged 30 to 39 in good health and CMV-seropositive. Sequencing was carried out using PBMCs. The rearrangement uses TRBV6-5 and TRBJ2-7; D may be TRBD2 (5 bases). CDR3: CASQREEAETYEQYF. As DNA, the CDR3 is TGTGCCAGCCAAAGAGAGGAGGCAGAGACCTACGAGCAGTACTTC.